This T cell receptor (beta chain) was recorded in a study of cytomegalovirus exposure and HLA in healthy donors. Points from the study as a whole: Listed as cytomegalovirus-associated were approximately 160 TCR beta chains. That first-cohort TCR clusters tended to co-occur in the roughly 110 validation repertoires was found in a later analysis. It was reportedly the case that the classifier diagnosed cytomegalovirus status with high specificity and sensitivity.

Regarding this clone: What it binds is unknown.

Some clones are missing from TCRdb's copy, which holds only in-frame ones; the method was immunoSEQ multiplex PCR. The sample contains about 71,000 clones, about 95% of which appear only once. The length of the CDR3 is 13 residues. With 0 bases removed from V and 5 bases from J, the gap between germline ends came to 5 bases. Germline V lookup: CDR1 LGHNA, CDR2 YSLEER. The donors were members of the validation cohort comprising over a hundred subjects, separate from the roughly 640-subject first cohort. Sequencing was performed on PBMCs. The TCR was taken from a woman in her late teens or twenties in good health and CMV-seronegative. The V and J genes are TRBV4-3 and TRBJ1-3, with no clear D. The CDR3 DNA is TGCGCCAGCAGCCAAGAGCTAAGAAACACCATATATTTT. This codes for CASSQELRNTIYF.